This passage covers 14 T cell receptor beta chains from one sample sequenced in a study of blood T cells in healthy people across ages. Together with a sample-barcoded 5' primer, a J-beta primer mix was included in a second PCR lasting about 7 to 12 cycles. TCRdb re-called the 5' RACE reads through MiXCR, storing one row per CDR3 protein. Found here are roughly 800,000 distinct CDR3 sequences, under 40% of them singletons; the top ten hold about an eighth. The sequenced sample was blood. These receptors originate from a young man in good health.

This clonotype was recorded a few times. The CDR3: CSARDTSEGATNTGELFF. The CDR3, as DNA: TGCAGTGCTAGAGATACGTCGGAGGGGGCAACGAACACCGGGGAGCTGTTTTTT. The chain links TRBV20-1 to TRBJ2-2, with a possible D match to TRBD1 (7 bases). Trimming left V 0 bases short and J 0 bases short, with 17 bases between. Germline loops: CDR1 DFQATT, CDR2 SNEGSKA (reference sequence). This CDR3 spans 18 amino acids.

The chain employs TRBV12-3 or TRBV12-4 and TRBJ2-1, with TRBD2 matching over 12 bases. V gave up 6 bases and J gave up 10 bases; unmatched junction bases: 7. This CDR3 comprises 14 residues. DNA of the CDR3: TGTGCCAGCAGCCTAGCGGGGGGGGCCCGGGAGCAGTTCTTC. Its translation: CASSLAGGAREQFF.

This clonotype was counted a few times. V gene TRBV12-3 or TRBV12-4 combines with J gene TRBJ1-1; a possible D gene is TRBD1 (6 bases). CDR3 size: 15 residues. Trimming pared 7 bases from V and 2 bases from J, leaving 17 bases between. As DNA, the CDR3 is TGTGCCAGCACTCAGACAGGTGAGGCAAACACTGAAGCTTTCTTT. Its translation: CASTQTGEANTEAFF.

The V and J genes are TRBV18 and TRBJ1-2; 8 bases agree with TRBD1. With 0 bases clipped from V and 5 bases from J, the junction kept 11 bases outside the gene matches. This CDR3 is 17 amino acids long. Per germline, CDR1 KGHSH and CDR2 LQKENI. CDR3 sequence: CASSPPGQGTPPYGYTF. CDR3 bases: TGTGCCAGCTCACCACCAGGACAGGGCACTCCCCCATATGGCTACACCTTC.

The V and J genes are TRBV20-1 and TRBJ1-2, with D possibly matching TRBD1 (5 bases). Germline V lookup: CDR1 DFQATT, CDR2 SNEGSKA (reference sequence). This CDR3 is 14 amino acids long. V was pared by 4 bases and J by 3 bases, with 15 bases between. CDR3 DNA: TGCAGTGCTATGGGGGAGGAGGGCTACTATGGCTACACCTTC. Encoded protein: CSAMGEEGYYGYTF.

V gene TRBV5-1 combines with J gene TRBJ2-2, with 9 bases fitting TRBD2. This CDR3 has 16 amino acids. Germline V gives CDR1 SGHRS, CDR2 YFSETQ. Germline trimming cut 4 bases from V and 4 bases from J; bases unmatched to any gene: 8. CDR3: CASSPGLAALTGELFF. As DNA, the CDR3 is TGCGCCAGCAGCCCGGGACTAGCCGCCCTCACCGGGGAGCTGTTTTTT.

The chain joins TRBV9 to TRBJ2-1, with no clear D. V shed 0 bases and J shed 7 bases, with 8 bases lying between them. The CDR3 spans 13 residues. CDR1 and CDR2 (germline): SGDLS, YYNGEE. As DNA, the CDR3 is TGTGCCAGCAGCGTAGGCCCAGAAAATGAGCAGTTCTTC. This sequence encodes CASSVGPENEQFF.

The DNA of the CDR3 is TGCGCCAGCAGCCGATTCGGCGGAATAGACACTGAAGCTTTCTTT. As protein: CASSRFGGIDTEAFF. This chain uses TRBV4-3 with TRBJ1-1; D is undetermined. The germline V gene has CDR1 LGHNA and CDR2 YSLEER. The CDR3 has 15 amino acids. V lost 4 bases to trimming and J lost 3 bases, with 15 bases between them.

This clonotype has a count of ten or more. The V call is TRBV12-3 or TRBV12-4, the J call TRBJ1-4; D is unclear. Trimming took 5 bases from V and 7 from J, leaving 17 bases between them. This CDR3 comprises 15 residues. The CDR3 region has the DNA TGTGCCAGCAGTCCCCGGGTACGAATGGGTGAAAAACTGTTTTTT. It is translated as CASSPRVRMGEKLFF.

This clonotype was observed a handful of times. The chain employs TRBV20-1 and TRBJ1-1, with D uncertain. Trimming removed 7 bases at V and 5 bases at J, with 14 bases between. Germline V gene lookup returns CDR1 DFQATT and CDR2 SNEGSKA (reference sequence). The CDR3 length is 12 residues. CDR3 region: CSVIFFRTEAFF. Here the CDR3 DNA reads TGCAGTGTTATTTTCTTTCGGACTGAAGCTTTCTTT.

The table lists this clonotype with a few counts. V is TRBV2 and J is TRBJ1-1, with 8 bases aligning to TRBD1. V lost 7 bases, J lost 3 bases, and 10 bases stayed unmatched. CDR1 and CDR2 from the germline V gene are SNHLY and FYNNEI. The CDR3 covers 15 residues. DNA for the CDR3: TGTGCCAGCATCGCAGGGGGCGGTTGGGACACTGAAGCTTTCTTT. It is translated as CASIAGGGWDTEAFF. The full variable domain, completed using reference TRBV2 and TRBJ1-1, is EPEVTQTPSHQVTQMGQEVILRCVPISNHLYFYWYRQILGQKVEFLVSFYNNEISEKSEIFDDQFSVERPDGSNFTLKIRSTKLEDSAMYFCASIAGGGWDTEAFFGQGTRLTVV.

This chain uses TRBV2 with TRBJ2-3; TRBD2 might be the D (6 bases). The length of the CDR3 is 13 residues. Trimming stripped 6 bases from V and 2 bases from J, with 9 bases between. CDR1 and CDR2 (germline): SNHLY, FYNNEI. The CDR3 DNA reads as TGTGCCAGCAGGGGGAGGTACACAGATACGCAGTATTTT. Protein: CASRGRYTDTQYF.

There are a few counts of this clonotype. The chain is built from TRBV6-5 and TRBJ1-1, with D perhaps TRBD1 (5 bases). This CDR3 contains 11 residues. CDR1 MNHEY and CDR2 SVGAGI come from the germline V gene. The V gene lost 2 bases and the J gene lost 11 bases, with 9 bases spanning the gap. This CDR3 reads CASSYRGTAFF. Written as DNA, the CDR3 is TGTGCCAGCAGTTACCGAGGGACGGCTTTCTTT.

This clonotype was seen a few times. CDR3 nucleotides: TGTGCCAGCAGCCCCCTCGAGGGACTAGCGGAACGGCAAGAGACCCAGTACTTC. Protein sequence: CASSPLEGLAERQETQYF. This chain connects TRBV5-6 to TRBJ2-5; 11 bases fit TRBD2. Germline CDR1 is SGHDT and CDR2 is YYEEEE. The CDR3 sequence is 18 residues long. V trimming: 4 bases; J trimming: 2 bases; junction bases outside the gene matches: 13.